The rows below give T cell receptor beta chains drawn from one sample of a study of blood T cell repertoires in COVID-19. Generated by immunoSEQ multiplex PCR, the TCRdb table keeps only in-frame clones and is missing some. The sample includes roughly 180,000 clones, around 83% seen only once; the top ten take around 7.5%. The sample was peripheral blood. The receptors stem from a woman in her sixties or seventies with acute or convalescent COVID-19. CDR3s include the opening cysteine and the closing phenylalanine or tryptophan. A D gene is named only where the DNA matches it firmly. Not every row has a clone size; where given, it reads once, few, many or a size class.

clone_size	v_call	d_call	j_call	cdr3_nt	cdr3_aa
NA	TRBV5-1	TRBD1	TRBJ1-2	TGCGCCAGCAGTCACGCCACAGGGGATCCCAACTATGGCTACACCTTC	CASSHATGDPNYGYTF
NA	TRBV7-7	NA	TRBJ2-2	TGTGCTAGCAGACCCCAGCAGGGTATCGGGGAGCTGTTTTTT	CASRPQQGIGELFF
NA	TRBV28	NA	TRBJ2-2	TGTGCGTGCAGTCCATGGTCCCGGGAGCACCGGGAGCTGTTTTTT	CACSPWSREHRELFF
NA	TRBV9	NA	TRBJ2-3	TGTGCCAGCAGCGGCGGCGGGGTTCAGGCTACGCAGTATTTT	CASSGGGVQATQYF
NA	TRBV27	NA	TRBJ1-1	TGTGCCAGCAGTTTTAGAGGGACTGAAGCTTTCTTT	CASSFRGTEAFF
NA	TRBV30	NA	TRBJ1-3	TGTGCCTGGAGTGGCAGTATCAGCTCTGGAAACACCATATATTTT	CAWSGSISSGNTIYF
NA	TRBV9	NA	TRBJ1-4	TGTGCCAGCAGCGTAGCAGGAACTAATGAAAAACTGTTTTTT	CASSVAGTNEKLFF
NA	TRBV6-2/TRBV6-3	NA	TRBJ2-1	TGTGCCAGCAGTCCCTTTATGACTATCAATGAGCAGTTCTTC	CASSPFMTINEQFF
once	TRBV3-1/TRBV3-2	NA	TRBJ1-1	TGTGCCAGCAGTTCCACAGGGTTCAGTACTGAAGCTTTCTTT	CASSSTGFSTEAFF
NA	TRBV18	NA	TRBJ2-3	TGTGCCAGCTCACAACCGGGAGGCACAGATACGCAGTATTTT	CASSQPGGTDTQYF
NA	TRBV14	NA	TRBJ2-3	TGTGCCAGCAGCCAAGTAAATACGCAGTATTTT	CASSQVNTQYF
NA	TRBV3-1/TRBV3-2	NA	TRBJ2-7	TGTGCCAGCAGCCTTAACATCTACGAGCAGTACTTC	CASSLNIYEQYF
NA	TRBV7-9	NA	TRBJ1-2	TGTGCCAGCAGCTCCCTCGGGACAACTGTAAACTATGGCTACACCTTC	CASSSLGTTVNYGYTF
NA	TRBV18	NA	TRBJ1-1	TGTGCCAGCTCACCAGGGCAAGACACTGAAGCTTTCTTT	CASSPGQDTEAFF
NA	TRBV28	TRBD1	TRBJ1-3	TGTGCCAGCACCCCACAGGGGAGGAGAAACACCATATATTTT	CASTPQGRRNTIYF
NA	TRBV19	TRBD1	TRBJ1-5	TGTGCCAGTAGTATTGGGACAGGGGAATGGCAGCCCCAGCATTTT	CASSIGTGEWQPQHF
medium-sized	TRBV10-1	NA	TRBJ2-5	TGCGCCAGCAGTGAATTCGTCGGGAGCGAGACCCAGTACTTC	CASSEFVGSETQYF
NA	TRBV2	TRBD1	TRBJ2-1	TGTGCCAGCAGTGCGGGGACAGGGGGTTACAATGAGCAGTTCTTC	CASSAGTGGYNEQFF
NA	TRBV28	TRBD2	TRBJ2-5	TGTGCCAGCAGCATGGGCGCGGGGGTGAAGTACTTC	CASSMGAGVKYF
NA	TRBV9	TRBD1	TRBJ2-3	TGTGCCAGCAGCGTCTCCCCACCGGGACAGGGGCCAGATACGCAGTATTTT	CASSVSPPGQGPDTQYF
NA	TRBV4-1	TRBD2	TRBJ2-1	TGCGCCACCGGACTAGCGGGAGGATTAAAGCAGTTCTTC	CATGLAGGLKQFF
once	TRBV7-2	NA	TRBJ1-1	TGTGCCAGCAGCTGGACAGTGAACACTGAAGCTTTCTTT	CASSWTVNTEAFF
once	TRBV19	TRBD1	TRBJ1-5	TGTGCCAGTAGTCCCGGCGGGACAGGGATACAGCCCCAGCATTTT	CASSPGGTGIQPQHF
NA	TRBV28	TRBD1	TRBJ2-2	TGTGCCAGCAGTTTCTCTAGGGGGCAGAACACCGGGGAGCTGTTTTTT	CASSFSRGQNTGELFF
NA	TRBV30	NA	TRBJ1-1	TGTGCCTGGATGCAGGGGACGACAGCTTTCTTT	CAWMQGTTAFF